The clone carrying this TCR beta chain occurred once. As yet, its antigen is unknown. Unmatched junction bases numbered 6, after V lost 3 bases and J lost 13 bases. CDR3 size: 12 residues. Germline V CDR1 and CDR2: SGHRS, YFSETQ. The data originate from a study of cytomegalovirus exposure and HLA in healthy donors. Study-level results: Rarity held for most TCR sequences, but there were some public TCRs that occurred in many donors. Under in vitro conditions, three CMV-associated chains were confirmed as specific for CMV antigens. Cytomegalovirus association was assigned to about 150 TCR beta chains.

Repertoires were generated with immunoSEQ multiplex PCR, while TCRdb's copy carries only in-frame clones and drops some. The top ten hold more than 1.4% of the sample, which has about 49,000 clones, 92% seen once. The chain has TRBV5-1 and TRBJ2-1; 8 nucleotides line up with TRBD1. Sample: PBMCs. The sequence came from a man younger than 35 in good health and CMV-seronegative. The CDR3 sequence: CASSYFGTGQFF. As DNA, the CDR3 is TGCGCCAGCAGCTACTTTGGGACAGGACAGTTCTTC.